What follows are 26 T cell receptor beta chains derived from one specimen sequenced in a study of blood T cell repertoires in COVID-19. The table came from immunoSEQ multiplex PCR; TCRdb's copy has only in-frame clones and leaves some out. The data show under 350,000 clones, with 70% to 90% seen just once and 3.6% held by the top ten. The sequencing input was peripheral blood. These receptors came from a man between 18 and 29 years old with active or convalescent COVID-19.

The chain joins TRBV7-2 to TRBJ1-5; TRBD1 agrees at 7 bases. Germline CDR1 is SGHTA and CDR2 is FQGNSA. The CDR3 has 14 amino acids. V lost 3 bases and J lost 1; bases outside the gene matches: 0. The CDR3 nucleotides are TGTGCCAGCAGCTTGGGACAGAGCAATCAGCCCCAGCATTTT. Translated: CASSLGQSNQPQHF.

The gene calls are TRBV7-9 and TRBJ1-2, with 7 bases matching TRBD1. Per germline, CDR1 SEHNR and CDR2 FQNEAQ (reference sequence). Trimming cost V 4 bases and J 8 bases; bases outside gene matches: 13. The CDR3 spans 15 residues. The DNA of the CDR3 is TGTGCCAGCAGCTCAGGGGGTATCTCGGGGGACGGCTACACCTTC. Protein sequence: CASSSGGISGDGYTF.

This sequence joins TRBV4-3 and TRBJ2-5; TRBD2 aligns across 10 bases. The trim removed 4 bases at V and 5 bases at J, leaving 10 bases unmatched. The germline CDR1 and CDR2 sequences are LGHNA and YSLEER. CDR3 size: 16 residues. CDR3 sequence (DNA): TGCGCCAGCAGCCCCGAAGCGGGAGGGTCGAGGGAGACCCAGTACTTC. This gives the protein CASSPEAGGSRETQYF.

The chain couples TRBV10-3 to TRBJ1-2; possibly TRBD1 for D (5 bases). From germline, CDR1 is ENHRY and CDR2 SYGVKD. This CDR3 is 11 amino acids long. V was shortened by 9 bases and J by 9 bases, with 14 bases between the two germline ends. Written as DNA, the CDR3 is TGTGCCATAAACCAGGGCTTGCGCTACACCTTC. Amino acids: CAINQGLRYTF.

The chain links TRBV27 to TRBJ1-5; tentatively, D is TRBD1 (6 bases). This CDR3 is 16 amino acids long. CDR1 is MNHEY, CDR2 SMNVEV, per germline (reference sequence). Trimming removed 4 bases from V and 2 bases from J, with 15 bases in between. CDR3 region: CASSWVGRGGNQPQHF. The CDR3 DNA sequence: TGTGCCAGCAGTTGGGTCGGCAGGGGAGGCAATCAGCCCCAGCATTTT.

The chain is built from TRBV4-2 and TRBJ2-5, with 8 bases identical to TRBD1. This CDR3 region has 17 residues. The V and J ends lost 3 bases and 4 bases, in that order; junction bases with no gene match: 13. Germline CDR1 reads LGHNA; CDR2 reads YNFKEQ. In nucleotides, the CDR3 is TGTGCCAGCAGCCAGGGAGTGCCTGGACAGGGCGTAGAGACCCAGTACTTC. Encoded protein: CASSQGVPGQGVETQYF.

V and J are TRBV2 and TRBJ2-5; D not resolved. CDR1 SNHLY and CDR2 FYNNEI come from the germline V gene. The CDR3 totals 11 residues. V was pared by 10 bases and J by 3 bases, with 9 bases between. Here the CDR3 DNA reads TGTGCCAACAACTACAAAGAGACCCAGTACTTC. Translation gives CANNYKETQYF.

This clone turned up a few times. The identical CDR3 is also encoded by other nucleotide sequences in the sample. The chain uses TRBV12-3 or TRBV12-4 and TRBJ2-3; D not resolved. V was trimmed by 3 bases and J by 1 base, leaving 2 bases between them. CDR3 size: 12 residues. The CDR3 coding sequence is TGTGCCAGCAGTTTCGGCACAGATACGCAGTATTTT. Protein sequence: CASSFGTDTQYF.

The chain is built from TRBV12-3 or TRBV12-4 and TRBJ1-2; D is possibly TRBD1 (5 bases). The length of the CDR3 is 12 residues. V lost 5 bases and J lost 5, with 9 bases in between. CDR3 loop: CASSNGGYGYTF. The CDR3 coding sequence is TGTGCCAGCAGTAACGGGGGGTATGGCTACACCTTC.

The chain uses TRBV20-1 and TRBJ2-1; no definite D call. CDR1 is DFQATT, CDR2 SNEGSKA, per germline (reference sequence). With 3 bases removed from V and 6 bases from J, the gap between germline ends came to 15 bases. The CDR3 has 14 amino acids. CDR3 sequence reads: CSASVAAAPNEQFF. The CDR3 coding sequence is TGCAGTGCTAGTGTCGCGGCCGCTCCCAATGAGCAGTTCTTC.

V gene TRBV7-2 combines with J gene TRBJ1-3, with D possibly TRBD1 on 5 matching bases. This CDR3 has 15 residues. Per germline, CDR1 SGHTA and CDR2 FQGNSA. V gave up 6 bases and J gave up 0 bases, with 12 bases separating them. CDR3 in amino acids: CASRPHGASGNTIYF. CDR3 nucleotides: TGTGCCAGCAGGCCTCATGGGGCCTCTGGAAACACCATATATTTT.

The V call is TRBV5-5, the J call TRBJ2-1; possibly TRBD2 for D (7 bases). CDR3 length: 15 residues. Germline CDR1 and CDR2: SGHKS and YYEKEE (reference sequence). Trimming removed 1 base at V and 5 bases at J, with 13 bases between. For the CDR3, the DNA is TGTGCCAGCAGCTTGTTTGCGGGGGACAACAATGAGCAGTTCTTC. Translation: CASSLFAGDNNEQFF.

The V call is TRBV6-5, the J call TRBJ2-6, with a weak D call TRBD1 (5 bases). The germline CDR1 and CDR2 sequences are MNHEY and SVGAGI. The CDR3 spans 16 residues. V was shortened by 0 bases and J by 1 base, with 7 bases between the two germline ends. The DNA for the CDR3 is TGTGCCAGCAGTTACTCCCACAGGTCTGGGGCCAACGTCCTGACTTTC. This codes for CASSYSHRSGANVLTF.

This clone appeared a few times. This chain uses TRBV28 with TRBJ2-7, with D possibly matching TRBD1 (7 bases). With 6 bases removed from V and 4 bases from J, the gap between germline ends came to 22 bases. This CDR3 is 16 amino acids long. Germline-derived CDR1 and CDR2 are MDHEN and SYDVKM. CDR3 DNA sequence: TGTGCCAGCAGCCTCTTCCACAGGGGAGGAAGGTACGAGCAGTACTTC. Translated, it gives CASSLFHRGGRYEQYF.

The chain employs TRBV12-3 or TRBV12-4 and TRBJ1-4; TRBD1 might be the D (5 bases). There are 13 residues in the CDR3. Trimming removed 5 bases at V and 5 bases at J, with 9 bases between. CDR3 nucleotide sequence: TGTGCCAGCAGTAGCCAGGGAAATGAAAAACTGTTTTTT. It specifies CASSSQGNEKLFF.

DNA for the CDR3: TGCGCCAGCAGCTTGGGCGGGAGCTCCTACAATGAGCAGTTCTTC. Translating it yields CASSLGGSSYNEQFF. V gene TRBV5-1 combines with J gene TRBJ2-1; TRBD2 matches 7 bases. The CDR3 is 15 amino acids. The junction had 0 bases not matched to a gene; V was cut back by 0 bases and J by 0 bases. CDR1 and CDR2 (germline): SGHRS, YFSETQ.

The genes are TRBV18 and TRBJ1-2; TRBD1 might be the D (5 bases). This CDR3 contains 15 residues. V was trimmed by 3 bases and J by 2 bases, leaving 13 bases between them. Germline CDR1 is KGHSH and CDR2 is LQKENI. The CDR3 DNA reads TGTGCCAGCTCACCGAATTGGGGGAGGAACTATGGCTACACCTTC. Translated: CASSPNWGRNYGYTF.

The rearrangement links TRBV11-1 to TRBJ2-7, with 9 bases that match TRBD2. The V gene's germline CDR1 is SGHAT and CDR2 FQDESV (reference sequence). V lost 2 bases and J lost 1; bases outside the gene matches: 0. This CDR3 is built from 14 residues. CDR3 in amino acids: CASSLLAGSYEQYF. CDR3 nucleotide sequence: TGTGCCAGCAGCTTACTAGCGGGGTCCTACGAGCAGTACTTC.

The V and J genes are TRBV5-1 and TRBJ2-4; 9 bases match TRBD2. Germline V CDR1 and CDR2: SGHRS, YFSETQ. The V gene end was trimmed by 4 bases and the J gene end by 9 bases; junction bases not matched to a gene: 17. The CDR3 contains 17 residues. CDR3 region: CASSTSRASGKGGIQYF. CDR3 bases: TGCGCCAGCAGCACAAGCCGCGCTAGCGGGAAAGGGGGCATTCAGTACTTC.

J is TRBJ2-7 and V is TRBV7-8, with 7 bases fitting TRBD2. CDR3 length: 13 amino acids. After removal of 5 bases from V and 3 bases from J, the junction contained 4 bases not matched to a gene. Per the germline V gene, CDR1 is SGHVS and CDR2 is FQNEAQ. The CDR3 DNA reads as TGTGCCAGCAGCCATCTAGCGGACTACGAGCAGTACTTC. This sequence encodes CASSHLADYEQYF. The full variable domain, rest sourced from reference TRBV7-8 and TRBJ2-7, is GAGVSQSPRYKVAKRGQDVALRCDPISGHVSLFWYQQALGQGPEFLTYFQNEAQLDKSGLPSDRFFAERPEGSVSTLKIQRTQQEDSAVYLCASSHLADYEQYFGPGTRLTVT.

The chain recombines TRBV29-1 with TRBJ1-2; TRBD1 matches at 8 bases. V trimming: 0 bases; J trimming: 3 bases; junction bases outside the gene matches: 3. Germline loops: CDR1 SQVTM, CDR2 ANQGSEA. CDR3 length: 14 amino acids. The CDR3 spells CSVEDPGGDYGYTF. In DNA form, the CDR3 reads TGCAGCGTTGAAGATCCAGGGGGCGACTATGGCTACACCTTC.

The V gene is TRBV7-2, the J gene TRBJ2-7, with 8 bases that match TRBD2. This CDR3 is 14 amino acids long. V trimming: 1 base; J trimming: 3 bases; junction bases outside the gene matches: 2. CDR1 and CDR2 from the germline V gene are SGHTA and FQGNSA. The chain's CDR3 is CASSLGGGYYEQYF. The CDR3 DNA sequence: TGTGCCAGCAGCTTAGGCGGGGGGTACTACGAGCAGTACTTC. The full variable domain, in which reference TRBV7-2 and TRBJ2-7 provide the parts outside the CDR3, is GAGVSQSPSNKVTEKGKDVELRCDPISGHTALYWYRQSLGQGLEFLIYFQGNSAPDKSGLPSDRFSAERTGGSVSTLTIQRTQQEDSAVYLCASSLGGGYYEQYFGPGTRLTVT.

The chain uses TRBV4-3 and TRBJ2-7; TRBD1 matches 8 bases. This CDR3 is 14 amino acids long. The J segment lost 10 bases and the V segment lost 0 bases, leaving 8 bases of the junction unmatched. Germline values: CDR1 LGHNA, CDR2 YSLEER. CDR3 in DNA: TGCGCCAGCAGCCAAGAGTCTTACAGGGGGGAACAGTACTTC. Amino acids: CASSQESYRGEQYF.

This rearrangement joins TRBV5-4 to TRBJ2-4, with 7 bases that match TRBD1. Germline V CDR1 and CDR2: SGHNT, YYREEE (reference sequence). The CDR3 has 15 residues. J lost 2 bases, V lost 4 bases, and 6 bases had no gene match. CDR3 in amino acids: CASSRDSSSKNIQYF. As DNA, the CDR3 is TGTGCCAGCAGCAGGGACAGCTCGTCCAAAAACATTCAGTACTTC.

The chain has TRBV24-1 and TRBJ2-3, with TRBD1 as a possible D gene (7 bases). Germline V gene sequence: CDR1 KGHDR, CDR2 SFDVKD. The CDR3 extends over 13 amino acids. With 9 bases removed from V and 6 bases from J, the gap between germline ends came to 15 bases. As DNA, the CDR3 is TGTGCCACCTCTGGACAGGAGGGGGATACGCAGTATTTT. Translated: CATSGQEGDTQYF.

The CDR3 coding sequence is TGTGCCAGCTCACCAGCAGGCAACAATGAGCAGTTCTTC. Translated, it gives CASSPAGNNEQFF. This chain joins TRBV18 and TRBJ2-1; D uncertain. The ends were cut back, 2 bases at V and 5 bases at J, with 7 bases in the middle. The CDR3 spans 13 residues. The germline CDR1 and CDR2 sequences are KGHSH and LQKENI.